This TCR beta chain was retrieved from a study of blood T cells in healthy people across ages (dated by TCRdb to about 2015). Context from the whole study: In model experiments, template switching captured about one uniquely barcoded TCR beta cDNA molecule for every two T cells. The study measured age-related changes in TCR beta repertoire diversity using deep sequencing normalized with unique cDNA molecular identifiers. Four age groups were formed from the donors: young (average 16 years), middle-aged (approximately 40), aged (62) and long-lived (about 80). Two additional independent replicas of 1 million unique cDNA reads from the same blood draw were analyzed for two donors (one aged 18 to 30 and one aged 80 or older). Paper-wide results and their limitations: Because donor CMV infection status was unknown, age-related changes in expanded clonotypes were potentially confounded. Total diversity estimates from one million sequenced T cells were considered lower bounds and underestimates. As age increased, observed TCR beta diversity per million T cells dropped in a roughly linear way, and a significant reduction was already evident by age about 36. Observed TCR beta diversity correlated strongly with the percentage of naive T cells measured by flow cytometry. The long-lived group showed more naive CD4+ T cells, fewer expanded clones and increased TCR diversity than the aged group, suggesting age selection. Because profiling used bulk unsorted PBMCs, naive and antigen-experienced compartments could not be compared conclusively.

This clonotype was observed a handful of times. It lacks a known antigen. Base qualities were left out, and no much larger clone turns up one base away. Systemically healthy Caucasian individuals from Russia, some 40 in total and aged roughly 6 to 95 years, were included as donors. About 9.6 milliliters of peripheral blood were collected from each donor into EDTA-treated Vacutainer tubes. Ficoll-Paque density-gradient centrifugation was used to isolate PBMCs, with at least 7 million per sample. Total RNA was extracted from PBMCs with Trizol reagent, with at least 5 micrograms obtained per sample. For every donor, an aliquot of PBMCs went through flow cytometry to measure the percentages of naive CD45RAhigh/CD27high T cells. V gives up 4 bases and J gives up 1 base, and the segment between their germline ends measures 11 bases. From its cysteine to its phenylalanine, the CDR3 spans 15 amino acids. Left in the record is the CDR3 DNA by itself, 45 bases read in frame from the first base. CDR1 and CDR2 are drawn from the germline V gene: SGHVS, FNYEAQ.

Libraries came from 5' RACE. Instrument on record: Illumina HiSeq 2500. A second PCR of roughly 6 to 12 cycles was performed with a sample-barcoded 5' primer and a J-beta primer mix. A template-switch 5' adaptor carrying 12 random nucleotides introduced a unique molecular identifier onto each TCR beta cDNA molecule. Each sample yielded at least 3 million CDR3-containing paired-end reads. The Mint cDNA synthesis kit, primed by a TRBC-specific oligonucleotide, was used to synthesize first-strand cDNA from all RNA. Following uracil-DNA glycosylase treatment, all cDNA underwent a first 18-cycle PCR with the universal primers M1SS and BC2_uni_R. In the source study's methods: Normalization of each sample was performed by random selection of 1 million high-quality reads, each carrying a distinct molecular identifier. Instead of being binned into consensus sequences, reads with shared molecular identifiers were discarded. CDR3 identification, clonotype clustering and error correction used MiTCR with a Q25 quality threshold and the strictest error-elimination algorithm. A nonparametric unseen species model with Euler transformation was used to estimate a lower bound on total TCR beta diversity. TCRdb reprocessed the public reads (quality trimming at Q25 with fastp, clone calling with MiXCR) and kept in-frame beta chains. Identical CDR3 protein sequences are pooled into one entry, listed with their most common genes and DNA. TCRdb's processing, not the study's, gives the V and J calls here. In all, the sample holds around 1,000,000 distinct CDR3 sequences, and 25% of those were seen once. The ten most abundant clones make up around 0.75% of the sample.

These data are also associated with another study on T cells of mothers and their children. As that second study puts it: The donors were nine systemically healthy Caucasian individuals, made up of three mothers and their six children. cDNA synthesis consumed the entire amount of extracted RNA, loaded at about 1.5 ug RNA in each 15 ul reaction. Sample barcodes and 2-4 random nucleotides were added via the M1S primer in the second PCR. Over 10 million TCR beta CDR3 reads came from each mother, compared with approximately 2.8 million reads from each child. Thymic selection shapes the output of TCR recombination in a similar way in related and unrelated pairs, and inherited differences have a minor effect. Related mother-child pairs always showed normalized repertoire overlap that was slightly higher than in unrelated mother-child pairs, though the difference was never significant. Persistent microchimeric T cell clones were not detected, at a sensitivity of approximately 98 clones per million clonotypes. The study used deep NGS to compare TCR beta repertoires of mothers and children, seeking features distinguishing related mother-child pairs from unrelated individuals. Mothers averaged around 43 +/- 4 years of age and children averaged roughly 10 +/- 4 years. After adapters were ligated using NEBNext reagents, the libraries underwent 100+100 nt paired-end sequencing on an Illumina HiSeq 2000. To prevent cross-contamination, the mother and child libraries were prepared one month apart and sequenced in separate runs. For each donor, between 500,000 and 2,000,000 distinct TCR beta clonotypes were identified. Naive TCR beta clonotypes were estimated from low-frequency clonotypes matched to each donor's FACS-determined naive share, without sorting.

Sample: blood. The source is a girl aged 2 to 10 in good health. The V and J segments used are TRBV7-6 and TRBJ2-1; TRBD2 is possibly the D segment (6 matching bases). The nucleotide sequence reads as follows: TGTGCCAGCAGCTCCTCTAGCGCTTCCTACAATGAGCAGTTCTTC. Translated, it gives CASSSSSASYNEQFF.